This note documents a single T cell receptor beta chain sequence. Profiled with immunoSEQ multiplex PCR; TCRdb holds only in-frame clones, not every one. The sample yields about 300,000 clones, about nine tenths seen once. Trimming left V 4 bases short and J 0 bases short, with 10 bases between. Germline-derived CDR1 and CDR2 are GTSNPN and SVGIG (reference sequence). The CDR3 is 14 residues long. These data belong to a study of blood T cell repertoires in COVID-19. The sample taken for sequencing was peripheral blood. The source is a woman aged 45-65 years with COVID-19, enrolled during active disease. The chain employs TRBV30 and TRBJ2-1; D call uncertain. In nucleotides, the CDR3 is TGTGCCTGGAATTTAGACTTCTCCTACAATGAGCAGTTCTTC. Protein: CAWNLDFSYNEQFF.